The T cell receptor (beta chain) under discussion was sequenced for a study of T cell responses to AZD1222 COVID-19 vaccine (dated by TCRdb to the early 2020s). With regard to the full study: AZD1222 recipients whose second dose came at about 4 weeks and those whose second dose came at about 12 weeks were combined into one group, since spike-specific TCR depth and breadth did not differ between the two schedules. Enrollment into the trials was organized by age into subgroups of 18-55, 56-69 and 70-plus years, and those subgroups contained roughly 140, 27 and 60 TCR-sequenced participants, respectively. A total of approximately 240 trial participants underwent TCR sequencing, of whom about 210 had received two doses of AZD1222 and about 25 had received two doses of the MenACWY control vaccine.

The time point label here, explained by the study, means: baseline before first vaccination. The vaccinee samples were drawn from two UK trials, COV001 and COV002, one of which was a single-blind randomized controlled phase 2/3 trial testing AZD1222 (ChAdOx1 nCoV-19) in healthy adults. For TCRbeta chain sequencing, PBMC samples were collected from trial participants at day 0 and at day 28 after the second dose. Comment on this clone: The antigen it binds to is not known. At one end the junction does not follow the germline gene, possibly because of a read error.

The paper as a whole reports these results and caveats: CD4 TCRs associated with the vaccine covered the entire spike protein, and the dominant responses were in regions 160-218 and 743-854. Participants were mostly white British and included more females than males, and it was suggested by the authors that clonal diversity may have been underestimated. Nearly half of unique spike-specific TCRs reportedly recognized epitopes outside regions mutated in the B.1.351 and B.1.1.7 variants. Because no samples from the day 14 peak response were available, repertoires could be characterized only after the peak T cell response. Spike-specific TCR breadth and depth rose significantly after two AZD1222 doses compared with day 0 and with MenACWY recipients. Conclusions about previously exposed vaccinees are limited, since just a handful of AZD1222 recipients were seropositive for SARS-CoV-2 at baseline. In the small 56-69-year group, the increase in depth fell short of significance, most likely because of low power.

CDR1 and CDR2 are drawn from the germline V gene: KGHSH, LQKENI. The cysteine opens and the phenylalanine closes a CDR3 of 14 amino acids. The entry retains the CDR3 DNA only, 42 bases that are in frame from base 1. The CDR3 regions of human TCRbeta chains were subjected to immunosequencing. On the authors' methods: Repertoire TCRs were checked for matches against a reference library of SARS-CoV-2-specific TCRs that had been generated using the MIRA antigen-specificity platform. Breadth was defined as the fraction of unique TCRs that were SARS-CoV-2-associated. Depth was defined as the fraction of total T cells that were SARS-CoV-2-associated. Using the MIRA data, each spike-specific TCR was assigned both to the spike region to which the TCR was reactive and to a CD4 or CD8 class. Log10-transformed breadth and depth values were compared by one-way ANOVA with Sidak's multiple comparisons tests. This immuneACCESS table, as held by TCRdb, lists in-frame sequences with V and J called but not all clones. Of the missing ones, under half trace to an unresolved V gene in checked studies; the others have no known cause. Clone size and V and J calls were adopted from that table, with D and trimming inferred from the DNA. The sample includes approximately 110,000 clones, with roughly 90% observed a single time. The ten biggest clones cover about 4.8% of the sample.

The sequence was obtained from an adult in good health. This sequence uses TRBV18 and TRBJ2-5, and TRBD1 may be the D gene, going by 6 matching bases. This material consisted of peripheral blood, taken on day 0 of AZD1222 vaccination. The CDR3 protein is CASSPGASQQTQYF. The sequence in DNA is TGTGCCAGCTCACCGGGGGCGAGCCAACAGACCCAGTACTTC.